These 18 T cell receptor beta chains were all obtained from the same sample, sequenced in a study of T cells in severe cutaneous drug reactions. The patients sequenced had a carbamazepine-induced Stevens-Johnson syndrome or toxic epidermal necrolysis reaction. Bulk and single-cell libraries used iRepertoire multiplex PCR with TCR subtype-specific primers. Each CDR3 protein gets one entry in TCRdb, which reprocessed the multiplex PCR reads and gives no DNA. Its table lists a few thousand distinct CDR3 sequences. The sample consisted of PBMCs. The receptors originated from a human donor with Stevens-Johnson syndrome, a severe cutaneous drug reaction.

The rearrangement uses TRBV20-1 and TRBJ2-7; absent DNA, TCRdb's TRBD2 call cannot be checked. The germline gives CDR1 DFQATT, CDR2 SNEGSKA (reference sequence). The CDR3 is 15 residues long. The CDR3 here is CSARPSLAGLYEQYF.

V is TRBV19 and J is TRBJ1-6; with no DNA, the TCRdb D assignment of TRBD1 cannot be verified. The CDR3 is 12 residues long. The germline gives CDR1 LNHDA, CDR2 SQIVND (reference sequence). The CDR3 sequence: CASTDRVSPLHF.

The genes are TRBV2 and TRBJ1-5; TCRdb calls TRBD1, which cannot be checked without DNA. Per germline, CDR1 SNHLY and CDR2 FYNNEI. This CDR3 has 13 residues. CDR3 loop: CASSNRINQPQHF.

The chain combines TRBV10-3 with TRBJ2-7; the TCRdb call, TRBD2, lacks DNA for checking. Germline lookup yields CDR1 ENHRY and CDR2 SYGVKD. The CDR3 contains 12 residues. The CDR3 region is CAISDGLASIYF.

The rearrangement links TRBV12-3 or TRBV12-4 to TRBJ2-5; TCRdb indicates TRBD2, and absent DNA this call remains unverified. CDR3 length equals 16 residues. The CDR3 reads CASSFDERADQETQYF.

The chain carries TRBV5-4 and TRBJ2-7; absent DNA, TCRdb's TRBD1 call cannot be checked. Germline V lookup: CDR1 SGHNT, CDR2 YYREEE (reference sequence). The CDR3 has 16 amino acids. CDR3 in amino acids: CASSLTGGAKNYEQYF. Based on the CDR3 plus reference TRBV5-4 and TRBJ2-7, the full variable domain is ETGVTQSPTHLIKTRGQQVTLRCSSQSGHNTVSWYQQALGQGPQFIFQYYREEENGRGNFPPRFSGLQFPNYSSELNVNALELDDSALYLCASSLTGGAKNYEQYFGPGTRLTVT.

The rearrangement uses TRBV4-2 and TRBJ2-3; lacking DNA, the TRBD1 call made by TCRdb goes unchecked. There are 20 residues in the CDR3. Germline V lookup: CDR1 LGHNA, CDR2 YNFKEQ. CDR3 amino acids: CASSQKPSGGLRWSTDTQYF.

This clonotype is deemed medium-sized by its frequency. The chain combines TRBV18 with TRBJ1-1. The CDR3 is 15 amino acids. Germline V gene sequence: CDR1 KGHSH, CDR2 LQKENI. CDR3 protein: CASSPPERANTEAFF.

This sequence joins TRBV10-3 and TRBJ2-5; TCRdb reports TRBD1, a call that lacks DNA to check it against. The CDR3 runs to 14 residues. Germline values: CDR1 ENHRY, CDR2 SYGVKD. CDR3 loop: CAIKRGQTPETQYF.

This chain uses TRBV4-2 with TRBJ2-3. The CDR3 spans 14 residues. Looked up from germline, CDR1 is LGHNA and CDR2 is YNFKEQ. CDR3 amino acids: CASSQEGHTDTQYF.

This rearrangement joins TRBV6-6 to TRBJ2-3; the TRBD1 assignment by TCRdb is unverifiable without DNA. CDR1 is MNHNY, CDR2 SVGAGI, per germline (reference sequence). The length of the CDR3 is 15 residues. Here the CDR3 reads CASSYSRDYTDTQYF.

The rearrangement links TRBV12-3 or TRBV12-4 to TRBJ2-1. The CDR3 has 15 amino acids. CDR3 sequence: CASRQRSESYNEQFF.

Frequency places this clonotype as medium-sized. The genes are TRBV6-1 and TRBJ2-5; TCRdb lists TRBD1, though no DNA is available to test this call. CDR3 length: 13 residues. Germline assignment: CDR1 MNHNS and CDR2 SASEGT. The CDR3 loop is CASSGGPQETQYF.

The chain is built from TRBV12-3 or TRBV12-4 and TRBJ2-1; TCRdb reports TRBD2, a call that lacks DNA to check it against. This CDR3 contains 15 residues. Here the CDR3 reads CASSARVAGYNEQFF.

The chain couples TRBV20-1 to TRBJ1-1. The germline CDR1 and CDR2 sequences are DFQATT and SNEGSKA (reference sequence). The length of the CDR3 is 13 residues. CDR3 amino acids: CSARARAFTEAFF.

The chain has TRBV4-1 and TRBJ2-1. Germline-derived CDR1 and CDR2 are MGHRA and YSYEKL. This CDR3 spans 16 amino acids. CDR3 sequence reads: CASNQGFEDFYNEQFF.

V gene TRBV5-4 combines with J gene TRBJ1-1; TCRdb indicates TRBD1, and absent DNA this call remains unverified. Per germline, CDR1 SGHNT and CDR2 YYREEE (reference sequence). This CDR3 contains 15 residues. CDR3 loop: CASSRTRQVGTEAFF.

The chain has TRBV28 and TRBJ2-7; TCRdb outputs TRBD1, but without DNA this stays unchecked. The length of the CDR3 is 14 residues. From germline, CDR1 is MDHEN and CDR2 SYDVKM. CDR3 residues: CASSFRDSSYEQYF.